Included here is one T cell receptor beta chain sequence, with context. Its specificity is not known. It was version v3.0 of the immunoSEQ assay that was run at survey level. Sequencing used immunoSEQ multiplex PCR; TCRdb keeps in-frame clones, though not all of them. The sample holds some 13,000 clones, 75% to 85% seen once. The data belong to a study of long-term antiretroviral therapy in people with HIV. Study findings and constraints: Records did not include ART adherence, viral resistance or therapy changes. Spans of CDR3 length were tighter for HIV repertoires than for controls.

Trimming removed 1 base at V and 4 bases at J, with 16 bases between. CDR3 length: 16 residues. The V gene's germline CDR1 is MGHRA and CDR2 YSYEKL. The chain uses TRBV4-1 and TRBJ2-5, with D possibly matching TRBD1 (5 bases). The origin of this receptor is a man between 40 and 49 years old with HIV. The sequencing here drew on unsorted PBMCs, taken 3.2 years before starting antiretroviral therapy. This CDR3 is CASSQGPSRVGETQYF. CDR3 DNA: TGCGCCAGCAGCCAAGGCCCCTCCAGGGTCGGAGAGACCCAGTACTTC.